This TCR beta chain was recovered during a study of blood T cells in healthy people across ages. This clonotype showed up many times. Trimming stripped 1 base from V and 0 bases from J, with 16 bases between. The CDR3 runs to 17 residues. The germline V gene has CDR1 SQVTM and CDR2 ANQGSEA. PCR was performed a second time for 7 to 11 cycles using a sample-barcoded 5' primer and a J-beta primer mix. TCRdb reprocessed the 5' RACE reads via MiXCR and lists one record per CDR3 protein. Among hundreds of thousands of distinct CDR3 sequences listed, about 25% were seen once. Sequenced input: blood. The TCR originated in a woman between 70 and 85 years old in good health. This chain joins TRBV29-1 and TRBJ2-1, with a weak D call TRBD1 (5 bases). The CDR3 loop reads CSVEGQTVLTSYNEQFF. The CDR3, as DNA: TGCAGCGTTGAAGGACAGACAGTACTCACCTCCTACAATGAGCAGTTCTTC.